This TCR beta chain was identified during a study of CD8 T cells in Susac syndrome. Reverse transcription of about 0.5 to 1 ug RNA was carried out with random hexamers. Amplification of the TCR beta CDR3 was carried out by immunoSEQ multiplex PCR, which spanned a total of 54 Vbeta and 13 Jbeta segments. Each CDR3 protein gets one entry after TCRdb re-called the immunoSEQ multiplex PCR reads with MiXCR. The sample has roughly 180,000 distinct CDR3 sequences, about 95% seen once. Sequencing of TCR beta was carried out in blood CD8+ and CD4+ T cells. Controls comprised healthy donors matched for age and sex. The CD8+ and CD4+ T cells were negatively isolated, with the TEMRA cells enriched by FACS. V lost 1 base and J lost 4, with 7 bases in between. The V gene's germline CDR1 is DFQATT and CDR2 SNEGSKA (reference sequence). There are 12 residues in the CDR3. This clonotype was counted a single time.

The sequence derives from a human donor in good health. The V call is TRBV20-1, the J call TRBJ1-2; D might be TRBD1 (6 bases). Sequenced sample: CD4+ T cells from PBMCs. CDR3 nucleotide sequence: TGCAGTGCTAGAGGGACAGCCTATGGCTACACCTTC. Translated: CSARGTAYGYTF.